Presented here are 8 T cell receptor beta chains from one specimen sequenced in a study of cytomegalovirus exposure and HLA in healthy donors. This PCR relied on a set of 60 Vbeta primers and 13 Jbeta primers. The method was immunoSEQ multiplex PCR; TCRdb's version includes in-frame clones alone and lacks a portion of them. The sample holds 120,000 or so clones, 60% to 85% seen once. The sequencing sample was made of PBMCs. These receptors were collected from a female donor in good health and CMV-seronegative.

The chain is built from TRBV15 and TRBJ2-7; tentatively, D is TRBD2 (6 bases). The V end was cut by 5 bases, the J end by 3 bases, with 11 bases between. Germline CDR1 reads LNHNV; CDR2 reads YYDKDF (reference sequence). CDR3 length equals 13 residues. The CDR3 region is CATSLRGGYEQYF. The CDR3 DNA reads TGTGCCACCAGCTTGCGGGGAGGCTACGAGCAGTACTTC.

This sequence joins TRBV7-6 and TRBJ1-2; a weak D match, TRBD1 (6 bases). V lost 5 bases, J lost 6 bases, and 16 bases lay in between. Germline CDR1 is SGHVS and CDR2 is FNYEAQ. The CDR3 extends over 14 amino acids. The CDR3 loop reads CASSPPGGADGYTF. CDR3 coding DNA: TGTGCCAGCAGCCCGCCGGGGGGGGCGGATGGCTACACCTTC.

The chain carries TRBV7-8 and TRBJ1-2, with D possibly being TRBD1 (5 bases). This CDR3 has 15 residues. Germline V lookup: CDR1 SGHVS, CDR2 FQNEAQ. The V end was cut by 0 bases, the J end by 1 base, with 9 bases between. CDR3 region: CASSLAGQGNYGYTF. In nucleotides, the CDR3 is TGTGCCAGCAGCTTAGCGGGCCAGGGTAACTATGGCTACACCTTC.

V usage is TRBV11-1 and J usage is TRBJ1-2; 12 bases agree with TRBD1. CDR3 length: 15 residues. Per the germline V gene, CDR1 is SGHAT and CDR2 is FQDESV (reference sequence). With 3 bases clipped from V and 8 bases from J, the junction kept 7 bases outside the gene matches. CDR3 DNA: TGTGCCAGCAGCTTGGCGGGACAGGGGGCTGGAGGCTACACCTTC. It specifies CASSLAGQGAGGYTF.

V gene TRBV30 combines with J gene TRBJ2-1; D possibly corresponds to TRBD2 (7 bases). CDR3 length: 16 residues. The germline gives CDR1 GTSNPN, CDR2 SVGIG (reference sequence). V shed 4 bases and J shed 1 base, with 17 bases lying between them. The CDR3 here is CAWNRGAIGSYNEQFF. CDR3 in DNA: TGTGCCTGGAACCGGGGGGCGATTGGGTCCTACAATGAGCAGTTCTTC. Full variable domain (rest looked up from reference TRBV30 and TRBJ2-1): SQTIHQWPATLVQPVGSPLSLECTVEGTSNPNLYWYRQAAGRGLQLLFYSVGIGQISSEVPQNLSASRPQDRQFILSSKKLLLSDSGFYLCAWNRGAIGSYNEQFFGPGTRLTVL.

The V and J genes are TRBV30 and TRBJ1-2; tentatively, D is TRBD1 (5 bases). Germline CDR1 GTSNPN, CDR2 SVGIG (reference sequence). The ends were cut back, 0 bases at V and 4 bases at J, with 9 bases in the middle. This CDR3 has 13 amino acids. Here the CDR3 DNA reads TGTGCCTGGAGTGTTCAGGGAAGCTATGGCTACACCTTC. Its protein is CAWSVQGSYGYTF.

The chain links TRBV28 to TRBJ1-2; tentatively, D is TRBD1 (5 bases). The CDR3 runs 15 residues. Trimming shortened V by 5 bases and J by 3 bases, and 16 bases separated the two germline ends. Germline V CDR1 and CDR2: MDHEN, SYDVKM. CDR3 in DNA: TGTGCCAGCAGTCAGAATTCGGGGGGATACTATGGCTACACCTTC. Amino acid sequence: CASSQNSGGYYGYTF.

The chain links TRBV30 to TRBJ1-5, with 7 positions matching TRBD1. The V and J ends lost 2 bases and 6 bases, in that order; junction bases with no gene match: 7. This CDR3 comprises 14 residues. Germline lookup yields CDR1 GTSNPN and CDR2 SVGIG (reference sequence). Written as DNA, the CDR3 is TGTGCCTGGAGTCGACAGGGCTCCGGTCAGCCCCAGCATTTT. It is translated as CAWSRQGSGQPQHF.